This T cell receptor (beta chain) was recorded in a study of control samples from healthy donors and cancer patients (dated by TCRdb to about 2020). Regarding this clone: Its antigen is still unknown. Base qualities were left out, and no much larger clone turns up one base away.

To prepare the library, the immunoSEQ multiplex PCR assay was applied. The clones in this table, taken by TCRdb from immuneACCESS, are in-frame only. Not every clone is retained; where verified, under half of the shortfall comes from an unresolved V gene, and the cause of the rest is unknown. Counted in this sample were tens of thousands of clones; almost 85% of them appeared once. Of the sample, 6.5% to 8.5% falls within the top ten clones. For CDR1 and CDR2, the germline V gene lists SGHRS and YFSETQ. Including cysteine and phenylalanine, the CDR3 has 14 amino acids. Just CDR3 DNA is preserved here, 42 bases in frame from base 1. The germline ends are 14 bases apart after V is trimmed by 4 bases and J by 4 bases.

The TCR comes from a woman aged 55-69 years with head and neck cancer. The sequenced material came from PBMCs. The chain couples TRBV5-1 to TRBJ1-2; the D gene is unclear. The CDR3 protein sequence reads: CASSPDGRGYGYTF. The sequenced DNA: TGCGCCAGCAGCCCGGACGGACGGGGCTATGGCTACACCTTC.